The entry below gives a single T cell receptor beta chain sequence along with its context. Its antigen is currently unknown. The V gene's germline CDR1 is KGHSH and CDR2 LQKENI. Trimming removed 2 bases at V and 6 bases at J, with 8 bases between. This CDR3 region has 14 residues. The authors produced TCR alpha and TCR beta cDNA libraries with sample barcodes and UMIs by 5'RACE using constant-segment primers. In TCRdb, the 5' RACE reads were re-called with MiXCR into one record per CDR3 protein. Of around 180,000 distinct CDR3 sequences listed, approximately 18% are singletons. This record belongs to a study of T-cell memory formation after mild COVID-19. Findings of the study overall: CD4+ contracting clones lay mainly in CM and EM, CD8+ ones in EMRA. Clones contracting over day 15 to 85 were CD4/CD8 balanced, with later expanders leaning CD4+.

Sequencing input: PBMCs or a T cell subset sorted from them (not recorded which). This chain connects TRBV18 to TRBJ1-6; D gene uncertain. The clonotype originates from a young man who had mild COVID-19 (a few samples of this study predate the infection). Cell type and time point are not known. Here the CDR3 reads CASSPDGGNSPLHF. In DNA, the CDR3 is TGTGCCAGCTCACCAGACGGCGGTAATTCACCCCTCCACTTT.